The 17 T cell receptor beta chains below all came from one sample that was sequenced in a study of T cell responses to AZD1222 COVID-19 vaccine (dated by TCRdb to the early 2020s). Library preparation used the immunoSEQ multiplex PCR assay. TCRdb provides this immuneACCESS table in a form limited to in-frame rearrangements. Some clones are lacking; in checked studies, under half of them reflect an unresolved V gene, and why the rest are absent is not known. For this sample the table gives under 150,000 clones, of which about 92% were detected only once. The leading ten clones occupy approximately 5% of the sample. The sample's time point label is to be understood as: baseline before first vaccination. The input for sequencing was peripheral blood, taken on day 0 of AZD1222 vaccination. Receptor source: an adult in good health.

V usage is TRBV6-5 and J usage is TRBJ1-2, with D perhaps matching TRBD1 (5 bases). The CDR3 contains 11 residues. Trimming removed 10 bases from V and 4 bases from J, with 10 bases in between. The germline gives CDR1 MNHEY, CDR2 SVGAGI. The CDR3: CATLTGYGYTF. The DNA for the CDR3 is TGTGCCACCCTTACAGGCTATGGCTACACCTTC.

The gene calls are TRBV6-2 or TRBV6-3 and TRBJ2-5, with 7 bases aligning to TRBD1. J gave up 4 bases and V 2 bases, and 7 bases lay outside the gene matches. Per germline, CDR1 MNHEY and CDR2 SVGEGT. CDR3 length: 15 residues. CDR3 coding DNA: TGTGCCAGCAGTTACAAACAGGGGACCTTAGAGACCCAGTACTTC. The encoded protein is CASSYKQGTLETQYF.

The rearrangement joins TRBV9 to TRBJ1-2; D gene uncertain. This CDR3 is 15 amino acids long. V lost 2 bases and J lost 0, with 11 bases in between. CDR1 and CDR2 from the germline V gene are SGDLS and YYNGEE. CDR3 residues: CASSVGEATNYGYTF. Here the CDR3 DNA reads TGTGCCAGCAGCGTCGGCGAAGCCACTAACTATGGCTACACCTTC.

The chain recombines TRBV5-1 with TRBJ1-1, with D hard to call. Between the trimmed V and J ends, which lost 3 bases and 4 bases, there was a span of 13 bases. Germline V gene sequence: CDR1 SGHRS, CDR2 YFSETQ. This CDR3 comprises 14 residues. The CDR3: CASSSALGRTEAFF. CDR3 nucleotide sequence: TGCGCCAGCAGCTCCGCCTTGGGTCGCACTGAAGCTTTCTTT.

This chain joins TRBV7-2 and TRBJ1-6, with a weak D call TRBD1 (5 bases). This CDR3 has 15 amino acids. Germline CDR1 and CDR2: SGHTA and FQGNSA. With 6 bases removed from V and 6 bases from J, the gap between germline ends came to 15 bases. DNA of the CDR3: TGTGCCAGCAGACAGGCCTCGAGTACTAATTCACCCCTCCACTTT. This sequence encodes CASRQASSTNSPLHF.

The chain uses TRBV10-3 and TRBJ2-7; possibly TRBD1 for D (6 bases). The CDR3 extends over 14 amino acids. Trimming removed 4 bases from V and 6 bases from J, with 16 bases in between. The germline CDR1 and CDR2 sequences are ENHRY and SYGVKD. The CDR3, as DNA: TGTGCCATCAGTGTGGGGGCAGGGGAGCTCGAGCAGTACTTC. It is translated as CAISVGAGELEQYF.

The V and J genes are TRBV2 and TRBJ2-2; a possible D gene is TRBD2 (7 bases). This CDR3 comprises 15 residues. Germline-derived CDR1 and CDR2 are SNHLY and FYNNEI. Trimming took off 6 bases at V and 7 bases at J, with 18 bases between the two ends. CDR3 amino acids: CASRAGDTGGGELFF. CDR3 bases: TGTGCCAGCAGGGCGGGGGACACAGGTGGCGGGGAGCTGTTTTTT.

The V gene is TRBV27, the J gene TRBJ1-5; the D is unclear. Germline V gives CDR1 MNHEY, CDR2 SMNVEV (reference sequence). This CDR3 is 16 amino acids long. Trimming left V 3 bases short and J 3 bases short, with 15 bases between. The CDR3 sequence is CASSFTGIGVNQPQHF. The CDR3 DNA reads TGTGCCAGCAGTTTTACCGGTATCGGGGTCAATCAGCCCCAGCATTTT.

This chain uses TRBV30 with TRBJ1-1; D is unclear. Trimming shortened V by 2 bases and J by 4 bases, and 11 bases separated the two germline ends. This CDR3 contains 13 residues. The V gene's germline CDR1 is GTSNPN and CDR2 SVGIG (reference sequence). The CDR3 DNA reads TGTGCCTGGAGTAAACAAATGGGCACTGAAGCTTTCTTT. Its protein product is CAWSKQMGTEAFF.

The chain uses TRBV7-2 and TRBJ1-2, with 7 bases matching TRBD1. The CDR3 has 14 amino acids. Germline CDR1 SGHTA, CDR2 FQGNSA. V was clipped by 5 bases and J by 4 bases; unmatched bases: 7. CDR3 amino acids: CASSPRTGFYGYTF. The CDR3 coding sequence is TGTGCCAGCAGCCCCCGGACAGGCTTCTATGGCTACACCTTC.

This rearrangement joins TRBV5-4 to TRBJ2-1; 9 bases fit TRBD2. The CDR3 spans 15 residues. With V trimmed by 5 bases and J by 4 bases, 7 bases remained unmatched. The germline CDR1 and CDR2 sequences are SGHNT and YYREEE (reference sequence). The CDR3 bases are TGTGCCAGCAGAGAGCGGGGGGCTCTATACAATGAGCAGTTCTTC. Translating gives CASRERGALYNEQFF.

The V call is TRBV19, the J call TRBJ2-1, with 7 bases fitting TRBD1. CDR3 size: 14 residues. Losses at the gene ends were 8 bases for V and 8 bases for J; bases not matched to a gene: 12. CDR1 is LNHDA, CDR2 SQIVND, per germline (reference sequence). DNA for the CDR3: TGTGCCAGTTCGCCCGGGACAGCCAAGGATGAGCAGTTCTTC. This encodes CASSPGTAKDEQFF.

The chain recombines TRBV5-4 with TRBJ2-1; 9 bases line up with TRBD2. This CDR3 has 19 amino acids. The J segment lost 0 bases and the V segment lost 0 bases, leaving 10 bases of the junction unmatched. The germline gives CDR1 SGHNT, CDR2 YYREEE (reference sequence). The CDR3 nucleotides read TGTGCCAGCAGCTTGGACCTTGGGCGGGAGGGCAGCTCCTACAATGAGCAGTTCTTC. This codes for CASSLDLGREGSSYNEQFF.

CDR3 sequence reads: CASSFLTGALAGELFF. The DNA of the CDR3 is TGTGCCAGCAGTTTTCTGACGGGGGCGCTGGCCGGGGAGCTGTTTTTT. The chain carries TRBV28 and TRBJ2-2, with D possibly called TRBD1 or TRBD2 (6 bases each). Germline V gene data show CDR1 as MDHEN and CDR2 as SYDVKM. This CDR3 has 16 amino acids. The ends were cut back, 3 bases at V and 6 bases at J, with 17 bases in the middle.

The CDR3 DNA follows: TGTGCCAGCAGCCCCACCTACAATGAGCAGTTCTTC. It translates to CASSPTYNEQFF. The chain employs TRBV7-9 and TRBJ2-1; D is undetermined. This CDR3 has 12 amino acids. V was cut by 5 bases and J by 2 bases, with 4 bases left in between. Germline loops: CDR1 SEHNR, CDR2 FQNEAQ (reference sequence).

This clone was found once. The chain is built from TRBV6-5 and TRBJ1-2; 9 positions agree with TRBD1. The ends lost 5 bases at V and 8 bases at J; junction bases unmatched: 12. The CDR3 contains 15 residues. Germline V gene sequence: CDR1 MNHEY, CDR2 SVGAGI. The CDR3 here is CASSPPTGGSSGYTF. CDR3 coding DNA: TGTGCCAGCAGTCCCCCGACAGGGGGATCTAGCGGCTACACCTTC.

The chain is built from TRBV5-1 and TRBJ2-7, with 12 bases aligning to TRBD2. CDR1 and CDR2 (germline): SGHRS, YFSETQ. CDR3 length: 14 amino acids. V trimming: 4 bases; J trimming: 3 bases; junction bases outside the gene matches: 2. In nucleotides, the CDR3 is TGCGCCAGCAGCCAGACTAGCGGGAGCTACGAGCAGTACTTC. Protein product: CASSQTSGSYEQYF.